Given below is one TCR beta chain in context. This sample is drawn from a study of blood T cell repertoires in COVID-19. Methods used by the authors: Amplified reference gene primers provided the basis for estimating nucleated cell counts. The table came from immunoSEQ multiplex PCR; TCRdb's copy has only in-frame clones and leaves some out. V, J and clone size reflect that table, while D and trimming were determined from the DNA. The sample consists of approximately 89,000 clones, about 95% of them appearing once. The CDR3 spans 14 residues. Germline loops: CDR1 MNHEY, CDR2 SMNVEV (reference sequence). J lost 7 bases, V lost 5 bases, and 8 bases had no gene match.

This TCR was sampled from a human donor with active COVID-19. The donor label of this sample is uncertain. J is TRBJ2-4 and V is TRBV27; 7 bases fit TRBD1. The source material was peripheral blood. The CDR3 protein is CASSPQTGWNIQYF. In DNA, the CDR3 is TGTGCCAGCAGTCCCCAGACAGGGTGGAACATTCAGTACTTC.